This TCR beta chain was recorded in a study of beta chain features in type 1 diabetes. Study conclusions and caveats: Any role of HLA type in TCRB rearrangement remained unresolved here.

As regards this clone: Its cognate antigen is unknown.

A single heparinised draw of approximately 110 mL on average was taken per donor. The whole isolated RNA underwent reverse transcription, so sequencing captured expressed TCRB transcripts. Some clones are missing from TCRdb's copy, which holds only in-frame ones; the method was immunoSEQ multiplex PCR. The sample lists 35,000 to 50,000 clones, approximately 48% occurring once. V gave up 2 bases and J gave up 3 bases, with 14 bases separating them. The germline V gene encodes CDR1 ENHRY and CDR2 SYGVKD. The CDR3 spans 15 residues. Sequenced: stem cell memory CD4+ T cells from blood. The sequence was obtained from a woman in her twenties or thirties in good health. The chain recombines TRBV10-3 with TRBJ2-7, with D possibly matching TRBD2 (6 bases). As DNA, the CDR3 is TGTGCCATCAGTGAGAGGGCGGGAACTGGCTACGAGCAGTACTTC. Translated: CAISERAGTGYEQYF.